The rows below give T cell receptor beta chains drawn from one sample of a study of CD8+ T cells in alopecia areata. The method was immunoSEQ multiplex PCR; TCRdb's version includes in-frame clones alone and lacks a portion of them. This table has about 70,000 clones, 29% appearing once. The source was CD8+ T cells sorted from blood, collected at week 4, from a patient treated with tofacitinib. The receptors come from a human donor with alopecia areata. Both conserved end residues are part of each CDR3. D genes are given only for firm matches. The size entry is marked missing in some rows and otherwise reads once, few, many or a size class.

cdr3_nt: TGTGCCAGCAGTTTAGGGCGCCCAAAGGGAACTGAAGCTTTCTTT
cdr3_aa: CASSLGRPKGTEAFF
v_call: TRBV27
d_call: .
j_call: TRBJ1-1
clone_size: .
cdr3_length: 15

cdr3_nt: TGTGCCAGCAGCCAAGGGGGGTTCACCTACGAGCAGTACTTC
cdr3_aa: CASSQGGFTYEQYF
v_call: TRBV14
d_call: .
j_call: TRBJ2-7
clone_size: .
cdr3_length: 14

cdr3_nt: TGTGCCAGCAGTTCTGCGGGAGGTGCGTCCTCTGGGGCCAACGTCCTGACTTTC
cdr3_aa: CASSSAGGASSGANVLTF
v_call: TRBV27
d_call: TRBD2
j_call: TRBJ2-6
clone_size: .
cdr3_length: 18

cdr3_nt: TGTGCTGTCGGACAACCGAACACTGAAGCTTTCTTT
cdr3_aa: CAVGQPNTEAFF
v_call: TRBV6-5
d_call: .
j_call: TRBJ1-1
clone_size: few
cdr3_length: 12

cdr3_nt: TGTGCCAGCAGCTCCTGGGGGGAGCGCGAGCAGTACTTC
cdr3_aa: CASSSWGEREQYF
v_call: TRBV7-8
d_call: .
j_call: TRBJ2-7
clone_size: few
cdr3_length: 13

cdr3_nt: TGTGCCAGCACAGGAGGGGGGCACAACTATGGCTACACCTTC
cdr3_aa: CASTGGGHNYGYTF
v_call: TRBV5-6
d_call: .
j_call: TRBJ1-2
clone_size: .
cdr3_length: 14

cdr3_nt: TGCAGTGGAATGAGGGACTTACAGGGGTACTTC
cdr3_aa: CSGMRDLQGYF
v_call: TRBV20-1
d_call: .
j_call: TRBJ2-7
clone_size: .
cdr3_length: 11

cdr3_nt: TGTGCCAGCAGGAGTTCTCCGGGAAACTACGAGCAGTACTTC
cdr3_aa: CASRSSPGNYEQYF
v_call: TRBV2
d_call: .
j_call: TRBJ2-7
clone_size: .
cdr3_length: 14

cdr3_nt: TGTGCCAGCAGCCCGGATGGTGGATTCTATGGCTACACCTTC
cdr3_aa: CASSPDGGFYGYTF
v_call: TRBV7-6
d_call: .
j_call: TRBJ1-2
clone_size: .
cdr3_length: 14

cdr3_nt: TGTGCCAGCATGGTCCTTATCCAAGAGACCCAGTACTTC
cdr3_aa: CASMVLIQETQYF
v_call: TRBV2
d_call: .
j_call: TRBJ2-5
clone_size: .
cdr3_length: 13

cdr3_nt: TGCAGCGTCCCAAACAGGAACACCGGGGAGCTGTTTTTT
cdr3_aa: CSVPNRNTGELFF
v_call: TRBV29-1
d_call: .
j_call: TRBJ2-2
clone_size: .
cdr3_length: 13

cdr3_nt: TGTGCCAGCAGGCACGGAACGAACACCGGGGAGCTGTTTTTT
cdr3_aa: CASRHGTNTGELFF
v_call: TRBV28
d_call: .
j_call: TRBJ2-2
clone_size: few
cdr3_length: 14

cdr3_nt: TGTGCCAGCAGCTTAGTGTTGGCGGGGACCCAGTACTTC
cdr3_aa: CASSLVLAGTQYF
v_call: TRBV11-2
d_call: .
j_call: TRBJ2-5
clone_size: .
cdr3_length: 13

cdr3_nt: TGCGCCAGCAAGCAAGCGGAGAATGCCTACAATGAGCAGTTCTTC
cdr3_aa: CASKQAENAYNEQFF
v_call: TRBV5-1
d_call: .
j_call: TRBJ2-1
clone_size: .
cdr3_length: 15

cdr3_nt: TGTGCCAGCAGAGTGGGACAGCCTAACACTGAAGCTTTCTTT
cdr3_aa: CASRVGQPNTEAFF
v_call: TRBV6-1
d_call: TRBD1
j_call: TRBJ1-1
clone_size: .
cdr3_length: 14

cdr3_nt: TGCAGCGTTGAAGGTCAAGCGGGAGCACATGAGCAGTTCTTC
cdr3_aa: CSVEGQAGAHEQFF
v_call: TRBV29-1
d_call: TRBD2
j_call: TRBJ2-1
clone_size: .
cdr3_length: 14

cdr3_nt: TGTGCCAGCAGCCTGACCCCTGGTGAGCAGTTCTTC
cdr3_aa: CASSLTPGEQFF
v_call: TRBV14
d_call: .
j_call: TRBJ2-1
clone_size: .
cdr3_length: 12

cdr3_nt: TGCAGCGTTGTGGCGGGAGGTTCCATTTACGAGCAGTACTTC
cdr3_aa: CSVVAGGSIYEQYF
v_call: TRBV29-1
d_call: TRBD2
j_call: TRBJ2-7
clone_size: .
cdr3_length: 14

cdr3_nt: TGCAGCGTCCGATGGGCGGAAAGCTCCTACAATGAGCAGTTCTTC
cdr3_aa: CSVRWAESSYNEQFF
v_call: TRBV29-1
d_call: .
j_call: TRBJ2-1
clone_size: .
cdr3_length: 15

cdr3_nt: TGCAGCGTAGAAAGACGAAACCCCTACGAGCAGTACTTC
cdr3_aa: CSVERRNPYEQYF
v_call: TRBV29-1
d_call: .
j_call: TRBJ2-7
clone_size: .
cdr3_length: 13

cdr3_nt: TGTGCCAGCAGTGAATGGGAAGTTCCCTACGAGCAGTACTTC
cdr3_aa: CASSEWEVPYEQYF
v_call: TRBV6-1
d_call: .
j_call: TRBJ2-7
clone_size: medium-sized
cdr3_length: 14

cdr3_nt: TGTGCCAGCAGCTTGACCTACGAGCAGTACTTC
cdr3_aa: CASSLTYEQYF
v_call: TRBV7-9
d_call: .
j_call: TRBJ2-7
clone_size: .
cdr3_length: 11

cdr3_nt: TGTGCCAGCAGCTGGACAGGGACCAATGAGCAGTTCTTC
cdr3_aa: CASSWTGTNEQFF
v_call: TRBV7-6
d_call: TRBD1
j_call: TRBJ2-1
clone_size: few
cdr3_length: 13